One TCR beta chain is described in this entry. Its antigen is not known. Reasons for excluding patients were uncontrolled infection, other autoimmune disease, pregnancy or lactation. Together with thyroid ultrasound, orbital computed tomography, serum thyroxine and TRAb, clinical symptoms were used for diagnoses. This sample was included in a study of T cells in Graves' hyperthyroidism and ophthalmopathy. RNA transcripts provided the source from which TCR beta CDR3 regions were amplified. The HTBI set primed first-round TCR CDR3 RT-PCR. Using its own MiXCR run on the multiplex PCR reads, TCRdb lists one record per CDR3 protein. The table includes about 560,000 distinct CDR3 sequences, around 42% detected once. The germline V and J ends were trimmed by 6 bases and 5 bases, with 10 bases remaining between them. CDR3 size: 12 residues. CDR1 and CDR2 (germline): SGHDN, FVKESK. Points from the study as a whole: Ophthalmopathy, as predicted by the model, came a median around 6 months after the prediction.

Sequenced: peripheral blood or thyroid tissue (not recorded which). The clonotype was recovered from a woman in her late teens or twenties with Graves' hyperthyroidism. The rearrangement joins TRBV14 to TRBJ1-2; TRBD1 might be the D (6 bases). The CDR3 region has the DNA TGTGCCAGCAGAATAGGGGGGTATGGCTACACCTTC. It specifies CASRIGGYGYTF.